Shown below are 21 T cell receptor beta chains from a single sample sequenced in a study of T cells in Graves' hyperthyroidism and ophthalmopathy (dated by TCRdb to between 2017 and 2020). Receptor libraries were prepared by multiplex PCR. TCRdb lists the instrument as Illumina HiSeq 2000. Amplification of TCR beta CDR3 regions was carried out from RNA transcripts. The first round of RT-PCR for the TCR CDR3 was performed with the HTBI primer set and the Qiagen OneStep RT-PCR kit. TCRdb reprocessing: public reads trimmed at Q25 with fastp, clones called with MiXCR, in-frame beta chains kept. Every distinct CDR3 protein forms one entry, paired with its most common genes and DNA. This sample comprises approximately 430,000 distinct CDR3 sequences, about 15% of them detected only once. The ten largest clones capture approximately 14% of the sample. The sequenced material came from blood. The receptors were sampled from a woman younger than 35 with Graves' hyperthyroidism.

CDR3 amino acids: CASSLVSGVDEQYF. In DNA, the CDR3 is TGTGCCAGCAGCTTAGTGAGTGGGGTGGACGAGCAGTACTTC. The chain joins TRBV7-9 to TRBJ2-7; D remains unclear. Per the germline V gene, CDR1 is SEHNR and CDR2 is FQNEAQ (reference sequence). Between the trimmed V and J ends, which lost 1 base and 5 bases, there was a span of 12 bases. This CDR3 spans 14 amino acids.

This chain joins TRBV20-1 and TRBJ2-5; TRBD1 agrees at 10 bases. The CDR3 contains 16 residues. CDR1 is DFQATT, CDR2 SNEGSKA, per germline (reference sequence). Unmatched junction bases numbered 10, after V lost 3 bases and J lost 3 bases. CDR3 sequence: CSASLYGQGGKETQYF. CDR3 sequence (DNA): TGCAGTGCTAGTCTATATGGACAGGGGGGGAAAGAGACCCAGTACTTC.

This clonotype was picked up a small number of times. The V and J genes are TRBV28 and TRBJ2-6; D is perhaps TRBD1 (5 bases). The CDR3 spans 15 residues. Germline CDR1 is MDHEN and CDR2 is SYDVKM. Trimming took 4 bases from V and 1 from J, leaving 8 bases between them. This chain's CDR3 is CASSYSGSGANVLTF. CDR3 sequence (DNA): TGTGCCAGCAGTTACTCAGGGTCTGGGGCCAACGTCCTGACTTTC.

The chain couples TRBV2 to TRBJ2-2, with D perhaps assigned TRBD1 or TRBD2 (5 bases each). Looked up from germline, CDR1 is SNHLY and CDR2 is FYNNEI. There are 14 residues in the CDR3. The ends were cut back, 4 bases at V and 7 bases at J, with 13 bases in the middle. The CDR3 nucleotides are TGTGCCAGCAGTGGGGGGACGGCGCACGGGGAGCTGTTTTTT. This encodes CASSGGTAHGELFF. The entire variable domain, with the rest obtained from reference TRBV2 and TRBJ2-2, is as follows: EPEVTQTPSHQVTQMGQEVILRCVPISNHLYFYWYRQILGQKVEFLVSFYNNEISEKSEIFDDQFSVERPDGSNFTLKIRSTKLEDSAMYFCASSGGTAHGELFFGEGSRLTVL.

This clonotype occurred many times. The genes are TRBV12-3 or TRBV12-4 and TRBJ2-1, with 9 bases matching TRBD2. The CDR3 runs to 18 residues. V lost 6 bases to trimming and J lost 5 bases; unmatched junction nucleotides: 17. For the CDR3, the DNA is TGTGCCAGCAGCTTGAGTATAATTGGGACTAGCCGTAACAATGAGCAGTTCTTC. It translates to CASSLSIIGTSRNNEQFF.

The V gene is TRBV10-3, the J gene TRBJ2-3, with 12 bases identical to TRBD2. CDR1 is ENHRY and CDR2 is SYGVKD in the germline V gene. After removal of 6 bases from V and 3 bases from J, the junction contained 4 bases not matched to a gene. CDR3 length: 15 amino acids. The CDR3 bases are TGTGCCATCAGCCTAGCGGGAGGGCCGACAGATACGCAGTATTTT. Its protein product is CAISLAGGPTDTQYF.

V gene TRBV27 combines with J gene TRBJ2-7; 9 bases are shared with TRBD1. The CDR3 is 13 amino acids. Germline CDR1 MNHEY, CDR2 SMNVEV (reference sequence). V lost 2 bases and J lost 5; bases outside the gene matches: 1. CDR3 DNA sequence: TGTGCCAGCAGTTTAGGGACAGGGCACGAGCAGTACTTC. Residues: CASSLGTGHEQYF.

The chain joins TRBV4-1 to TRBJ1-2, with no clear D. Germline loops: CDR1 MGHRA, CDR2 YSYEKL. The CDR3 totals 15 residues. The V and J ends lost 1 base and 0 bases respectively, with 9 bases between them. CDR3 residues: CASSQVDNANYGYTF. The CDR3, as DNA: TGCGCCAGCAGCCAAGTCGACAATGCTAACTATGGCTACACCTTC.

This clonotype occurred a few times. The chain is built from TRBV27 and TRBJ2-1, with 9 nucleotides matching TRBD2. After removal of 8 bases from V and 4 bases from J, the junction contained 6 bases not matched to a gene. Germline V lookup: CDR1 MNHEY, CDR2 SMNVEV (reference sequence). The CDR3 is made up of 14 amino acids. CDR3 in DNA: TGTGCCAGCTCGCGGGAGGGGGTTTACAATGAGCAGTTCTTC. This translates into CASSREGVYNEQFF.

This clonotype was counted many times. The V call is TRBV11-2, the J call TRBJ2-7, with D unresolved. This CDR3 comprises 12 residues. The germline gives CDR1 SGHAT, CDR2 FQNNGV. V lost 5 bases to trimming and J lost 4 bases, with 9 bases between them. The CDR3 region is CASSQHNYEQYF. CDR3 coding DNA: TGTGCCAGCAGCCAACATAATTACGAGCAGTACTTC.

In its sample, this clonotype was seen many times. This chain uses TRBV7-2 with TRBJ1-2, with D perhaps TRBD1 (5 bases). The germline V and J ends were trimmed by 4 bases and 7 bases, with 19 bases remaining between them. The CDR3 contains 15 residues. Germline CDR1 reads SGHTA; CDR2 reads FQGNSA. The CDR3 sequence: CASSSPGREQGGYTF. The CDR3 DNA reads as TGTGCCAGCAGCTCTCCGGGCAGGGAACAAGGTGGCTACACCTTC. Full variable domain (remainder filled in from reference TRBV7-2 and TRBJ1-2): GAGVSQSPSNKVTEKGKDVELRCDPISGHTALYWYRQSLGQGLEFLIYFQGNSAPDKSGLPSDRFSAERTGGSVSTLTIQRTQQEDSAVYLCASSSPGREQGGYTFGSGTRLTVV.

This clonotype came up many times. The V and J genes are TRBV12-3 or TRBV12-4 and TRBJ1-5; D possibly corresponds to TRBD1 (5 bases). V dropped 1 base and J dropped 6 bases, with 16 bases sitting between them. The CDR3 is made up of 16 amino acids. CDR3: CASSLGLGGNSQPQHF. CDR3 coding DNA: TGTGCCAGCAGTTTAGGCTTGGGGGGGAATTCTCAGCCCCAGCATTTT.

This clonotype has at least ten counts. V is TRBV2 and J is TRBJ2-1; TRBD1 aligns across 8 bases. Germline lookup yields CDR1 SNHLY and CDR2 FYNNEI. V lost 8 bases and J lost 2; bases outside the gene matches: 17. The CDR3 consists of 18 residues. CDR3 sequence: CASGLDSRDRRTYNEQFF. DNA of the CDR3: TGTGCCAGCGGCCTAGATAGCCGGGACAGGCGTACCTACAATGAGCAGTTCTTC.

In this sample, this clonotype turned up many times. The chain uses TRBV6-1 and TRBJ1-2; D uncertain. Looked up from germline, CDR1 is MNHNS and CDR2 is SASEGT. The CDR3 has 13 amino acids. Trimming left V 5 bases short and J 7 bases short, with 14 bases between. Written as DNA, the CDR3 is TGTGCCAGCAGTTCCGTACGCTGGGGTGGCTACACCTTC. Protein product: CASSSVRWGGYTF.

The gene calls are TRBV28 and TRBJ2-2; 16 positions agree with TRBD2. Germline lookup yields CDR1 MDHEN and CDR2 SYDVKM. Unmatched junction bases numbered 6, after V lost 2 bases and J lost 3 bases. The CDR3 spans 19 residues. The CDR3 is CASSLTGTSGRVDTGELFF. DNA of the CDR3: TGTGCCAGCAGTTTAACCGGGACTAGCGGGAGGGTCGACACCGGGGAGCTGTTTTTT.

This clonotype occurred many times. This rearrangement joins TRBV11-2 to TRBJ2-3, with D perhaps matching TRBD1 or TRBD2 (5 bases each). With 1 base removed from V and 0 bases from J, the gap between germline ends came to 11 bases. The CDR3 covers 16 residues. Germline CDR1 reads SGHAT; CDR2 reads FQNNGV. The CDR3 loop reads CASSLAGRPSTDTQYF. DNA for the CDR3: TGTGCCAGCAGCTTAGCGGGACGGCCTAGCACAGATACGCAGTATTTT.

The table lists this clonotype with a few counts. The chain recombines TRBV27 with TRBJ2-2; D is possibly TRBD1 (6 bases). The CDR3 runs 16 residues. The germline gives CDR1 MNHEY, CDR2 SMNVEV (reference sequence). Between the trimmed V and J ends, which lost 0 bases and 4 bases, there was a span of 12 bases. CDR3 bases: TGTGCCAGCAGTTTATCGATGGGGGCGATCACCGGGGAGCTGTTTTTT. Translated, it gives CASSLSMGAITGELFF.

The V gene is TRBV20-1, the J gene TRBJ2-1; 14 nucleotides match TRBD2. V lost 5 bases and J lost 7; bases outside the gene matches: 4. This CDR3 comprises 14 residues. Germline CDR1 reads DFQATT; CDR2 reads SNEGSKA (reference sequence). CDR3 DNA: TGCAGTGCTTACGGGACTAGCGGGAGTAATGAGCAGTTCTTC. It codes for CSAYGTSGSNEQFF.

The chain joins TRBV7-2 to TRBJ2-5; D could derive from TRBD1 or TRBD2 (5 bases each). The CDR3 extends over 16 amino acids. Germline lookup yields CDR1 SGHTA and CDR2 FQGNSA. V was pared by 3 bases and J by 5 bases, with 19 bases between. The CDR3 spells CASSFSGTPGLETQYF. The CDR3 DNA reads TGTGCCAGCAGCTTCTCCGGGACGCCGGGGCTCGAGACCCAGTACTTC.

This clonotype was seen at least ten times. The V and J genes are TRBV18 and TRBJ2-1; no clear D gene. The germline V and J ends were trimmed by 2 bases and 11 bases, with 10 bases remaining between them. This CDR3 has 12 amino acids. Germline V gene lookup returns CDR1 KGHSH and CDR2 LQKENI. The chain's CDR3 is CASSPETLKQFF. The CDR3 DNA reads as TGTGCCAGCTCACCAGAAACTTTGAAGCAGTTCTTC.

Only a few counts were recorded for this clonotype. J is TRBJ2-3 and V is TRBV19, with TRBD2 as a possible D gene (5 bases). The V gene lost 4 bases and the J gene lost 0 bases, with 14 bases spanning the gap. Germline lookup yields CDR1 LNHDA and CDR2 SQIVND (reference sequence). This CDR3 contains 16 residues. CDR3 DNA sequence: TGTGCCAGTAGTAGGGCCCCAGCGGTAAGCACAGATACGCAGTATTTT. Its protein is CASSRAPAVSTDTQYF.